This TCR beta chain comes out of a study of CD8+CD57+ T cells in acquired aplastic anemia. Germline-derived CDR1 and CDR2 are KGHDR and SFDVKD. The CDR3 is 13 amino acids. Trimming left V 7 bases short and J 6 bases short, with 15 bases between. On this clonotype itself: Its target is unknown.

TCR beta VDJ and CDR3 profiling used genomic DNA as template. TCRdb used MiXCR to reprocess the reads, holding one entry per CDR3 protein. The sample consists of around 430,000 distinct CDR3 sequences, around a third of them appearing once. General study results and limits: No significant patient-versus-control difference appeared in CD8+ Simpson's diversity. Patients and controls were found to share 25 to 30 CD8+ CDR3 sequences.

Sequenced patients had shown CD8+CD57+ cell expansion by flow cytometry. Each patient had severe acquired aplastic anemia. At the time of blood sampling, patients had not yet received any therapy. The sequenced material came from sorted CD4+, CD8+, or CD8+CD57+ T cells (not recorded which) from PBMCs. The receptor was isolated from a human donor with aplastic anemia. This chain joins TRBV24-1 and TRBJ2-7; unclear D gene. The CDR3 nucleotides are TGTGCCACCAGCCACACTCAGGTTTCCGAGCAGTACTTC. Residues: CATSHTQVSEQYF.